This T cell receptor beta chain was sequenced for a study of CD8+CD57+ T cells in acquired aplastic anemia. Genomic DNA templated the TCR beta VDJ and CDR3 profiling. TCRdb ran MiXCR on the reads and lists one entry per CDR3 protein. This sample yields about 68,000 distinct CDR3 sequences, of which around 50% are seen a single time; roughly 8% belongs to the top ten. The V end lost 1 base, the J end lost 2 bases, and 12 bases lay between the germline ends. Germline loops: CDR1 DFQATT, CDR2 SNEGSKA (reference sequence). CDR3 length: 15 amino acids. Study-level findings and limits: Approximately 29 was the count of CD8+ CDR3 sequences that patients shared with controls.

A word on this clonotype: What it binds is not known.

The V and J genes are TRBV20-1 and TRBJ1-5, with D perhaps matching TRBD1 (6 bases). This clonotype originated in a human donor in good health, serving as a control. Sequenced material: sorted CD4+, CD8+, or CD8+CD57+ T cells (not recorded which) from PBMCs. CDR3 residues: CSARGARGGNQPQHF. Here the CDR3 DNA reads TGCAGTGCTAGAGGGGCCAGGGGCGGCAATCAGCCCCAGCATTTT.